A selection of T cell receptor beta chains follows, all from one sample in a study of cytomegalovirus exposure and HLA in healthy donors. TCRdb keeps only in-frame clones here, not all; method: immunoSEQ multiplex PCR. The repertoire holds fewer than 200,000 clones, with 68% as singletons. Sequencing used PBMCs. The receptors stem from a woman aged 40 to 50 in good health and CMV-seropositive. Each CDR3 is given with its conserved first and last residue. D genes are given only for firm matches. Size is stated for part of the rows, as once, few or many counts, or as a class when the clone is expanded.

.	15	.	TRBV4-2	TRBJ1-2	TGTGCCAGCAGCCAACGGCCAACAGGGAATGGTGGCTACCCCTTC	CASSQRPTGNGGYPF
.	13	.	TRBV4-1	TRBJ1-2	TGCGCCAGCAGCCAAGGGGGCGGCTATGGCTACACCTTC	CASSQGGGYGYTF
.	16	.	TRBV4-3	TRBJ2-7	TGCGCCAGCAGCCGGGTGGCTACGGAGAGCTCCTACGAGCAGTACTTC	CASSRVATESSYEQYF
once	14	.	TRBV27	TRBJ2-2	TGTGCCAGCAGTTTATGGAGGAACACCGGGGAGCTGTTTTTT	CASSLWRNTGELFF
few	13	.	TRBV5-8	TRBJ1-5	TGTGCCAGCATTCGAGGCCACCAACAGCCCCAGCATTTT	CASIRGHQQPQHF
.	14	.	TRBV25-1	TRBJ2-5	TGTGCCAGCAGTGACGCTAGCAATCAAGAGACCCAGTACTTC	CASSDASNQETQYF
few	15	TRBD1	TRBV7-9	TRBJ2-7	TGTGCCAGCAGCTTTCCACCGGGACAGGGCTACGAGCAGTACTTC	CASSFPPGQGYEQYF
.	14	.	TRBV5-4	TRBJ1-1	TGTGCCAGCAGCAGAATCAGTATAAACACTGAAGCTTTCTTT	CASSRISINTEAFF
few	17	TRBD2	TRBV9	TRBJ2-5	TGTGCCAGCAGCGTAGGGGGTAGCGGGAGTCTCCAAGAGACCCAGTACTTC	CASSVGGSGSLQETQYF
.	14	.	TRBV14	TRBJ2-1	TGTGCCAGCAGCCCTTGGTTAGGGGACAATGAGCAGTTCTTC	CASSPWLGDNEQFF
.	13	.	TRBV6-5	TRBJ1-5	TGTGCCAGCAGTTACCAGGGTAATCAGCCCCAGCATTTT	CASSYQGNQPQHF
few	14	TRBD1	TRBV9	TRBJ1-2	TGTGCCAGCAGCCTCGACAGGGACAGCTATGGCTACACCTTC	CASSLDRDSYGYTF
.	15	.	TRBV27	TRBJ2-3	TGTGCCAGCGGATCCTTAGCGGATTCCACAGATACGCAGTATTTT	CASGSLADSTDTQYF
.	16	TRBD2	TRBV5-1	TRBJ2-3	TGCGCCAGCAGCTTGGGAGAGACTAGCGGCGCGGATACGCAGTATTTT	CASSLGETSGADTQYF
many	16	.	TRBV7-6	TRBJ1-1	TGTGCCAGCAGCTTCCAAGAGACAGTTAAGAACACTGAAGCTTTCTTT	CASSFQETVKNTEAFF
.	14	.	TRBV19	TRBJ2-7	TGTGCCAGTAGAGCGCAGGCGGGCACCTACGAGCAGTACTTC	CASRAQAGTYEQYF
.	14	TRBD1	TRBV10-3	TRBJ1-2	TGTGCCATCAGTGAGTCGGGGAACAGGGGCGGCTACACCTTC	CAISESGNRGGYTF
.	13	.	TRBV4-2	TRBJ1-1	TGTGCCAGCAGCCACGAGAGCGGCACTGAAGCTTTCTTT	CASSHESGTEAFF
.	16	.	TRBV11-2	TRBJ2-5	TGTGCCAGCAGCTTAGGCCGGGTTCGCGCTCAAGAGACCCAGTACTTC	CASSLGRVRAQETQYF
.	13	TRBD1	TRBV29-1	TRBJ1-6	TGCAGCGTGTCCACGGACAGGGATTCACCCCTCAACTTT	CSVSTDRDSPLNF
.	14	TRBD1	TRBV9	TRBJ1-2	TGTGCCAGCAGCGTAGACGGGACAGGGGACGGCTACACCTTC	CASSVDGTGDGYTF
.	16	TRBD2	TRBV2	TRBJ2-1	TGTGCCAGCAGTCCGGCGGGAGGGCCGCCCTACAATGAGCAGTTCTTC	CASSPAGGPPYNEQFF
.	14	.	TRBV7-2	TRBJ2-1	TGTGCCAGCAGCTTAATCCCCGTCCCCAATGAGCAGTTCTTC	CASSLIPVPNEQFF
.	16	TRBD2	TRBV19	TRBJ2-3	TGTGCCAGTAACGCGACTAGCGGGGGGTGCACAGATACGCAGTATTTT	CASNATSGGCTDTQYF
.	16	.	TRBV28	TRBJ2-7	TGTGCCAGCAGAGCCGGACAGGTGACTAGGGGATACGAGCAGTACTTC	CASRAGQVTRGYEQYF
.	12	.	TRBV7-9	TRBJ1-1	TGTGCCAGCAGCTTTATTAACACTGAAGCTTTCTTT	CASSFINTEAFF
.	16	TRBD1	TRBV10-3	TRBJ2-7	TGTGCCATCAGTGATACAGGGGGACAAACCGCCTACGAGCAGTACTTC	CAISDTGGQTAYEQYF
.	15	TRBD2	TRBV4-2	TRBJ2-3	TGTGCCAGCAGCCAATCCCGGGGGGACCCAGATACGCAGTATTTT	CASSQSRGDPDTQYF
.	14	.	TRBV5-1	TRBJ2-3	TGCGCCAGCAGCTTTGGAGGGTCCGCAGATACGCAGTATTTT	CASSFGGSADTQYF
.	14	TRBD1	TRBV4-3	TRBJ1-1	TGCGCCAGCAGCCAGACAGGGATGAACACTGAAGCTTTCTTT	CASSQTGMNTEAFF
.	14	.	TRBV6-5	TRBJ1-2	TGTGCCAGCAGTTACGCCGGGGAGGTGTTGCCCTACACCTTC	CASSYAGEVLPYTF
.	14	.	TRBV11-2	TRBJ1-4	TGTGCCAGCAGCTTGGGGGGGCGGGTTGAAAAACTGTTTTTT	CASSLGGRVEKLFF